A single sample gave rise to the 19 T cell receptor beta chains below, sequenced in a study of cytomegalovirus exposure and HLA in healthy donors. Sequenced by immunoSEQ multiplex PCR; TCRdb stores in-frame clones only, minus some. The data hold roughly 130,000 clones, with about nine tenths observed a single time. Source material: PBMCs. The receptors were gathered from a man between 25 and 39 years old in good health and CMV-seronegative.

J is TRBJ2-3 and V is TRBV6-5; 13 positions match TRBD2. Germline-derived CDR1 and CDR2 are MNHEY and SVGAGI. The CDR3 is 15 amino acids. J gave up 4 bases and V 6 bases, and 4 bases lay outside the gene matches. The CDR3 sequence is CASRAGLAGSDTQYF. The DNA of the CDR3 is TGTGCCAGCAGGGCGGGACTAGCGGGATCAGATACGCAGTATTTT.

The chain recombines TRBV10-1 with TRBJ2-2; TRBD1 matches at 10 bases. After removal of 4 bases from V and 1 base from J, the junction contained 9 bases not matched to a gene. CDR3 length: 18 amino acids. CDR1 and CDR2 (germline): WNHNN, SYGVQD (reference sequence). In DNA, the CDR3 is TGCGCCAGCAGTGTTTTCTCCGGGACAGGGGTGAACACCGGGGAGCTGTTTTTT. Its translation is CASSVFSGTGVNTGELFF.

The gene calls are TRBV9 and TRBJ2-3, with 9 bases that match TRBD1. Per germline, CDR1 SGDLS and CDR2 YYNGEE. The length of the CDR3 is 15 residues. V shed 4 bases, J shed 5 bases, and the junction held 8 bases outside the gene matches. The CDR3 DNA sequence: TGTGCCAGCAGCCAAAGAGGGACAGGGCAAGATACGCAGTATTTT. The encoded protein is CASSQRGTGQDTQYF. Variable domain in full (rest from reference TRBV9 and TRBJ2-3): DSGVTQTPKHLITATGQRVTLRCSPRSGDLSVYWYQQSLDQGLQFLIQYYNGEERAKGNILERFSAQQFPDLHSELNLSSLELGDSALYFCASSQRGTGQDTQYFGPGTRLTVL.

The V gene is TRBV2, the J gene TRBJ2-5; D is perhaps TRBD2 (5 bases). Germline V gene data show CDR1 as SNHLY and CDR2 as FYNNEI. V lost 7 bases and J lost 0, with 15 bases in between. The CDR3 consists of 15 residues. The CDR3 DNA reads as TGTGCCAGCACCTATTGGCGGGTAAACCAAGAGACCCAGTACTTC. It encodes CASTYWRVNQETQYF.

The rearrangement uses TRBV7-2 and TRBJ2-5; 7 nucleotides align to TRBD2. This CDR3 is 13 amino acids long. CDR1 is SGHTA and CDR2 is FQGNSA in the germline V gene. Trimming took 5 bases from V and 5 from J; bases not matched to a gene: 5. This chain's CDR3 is CASSRYGRETQYF. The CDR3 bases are TGTGCCAGCAGCCGATACGGGAGGGAGACCCAGTACTTC.

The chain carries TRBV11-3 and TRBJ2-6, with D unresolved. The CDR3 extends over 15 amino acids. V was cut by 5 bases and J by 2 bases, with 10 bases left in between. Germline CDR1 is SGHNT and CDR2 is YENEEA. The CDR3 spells CASSPGFAGANVLTF. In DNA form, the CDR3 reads TGTGCCAGCAGCCCCGGGTTTGCTGGGGCCAACGTCCTGACTTTC.

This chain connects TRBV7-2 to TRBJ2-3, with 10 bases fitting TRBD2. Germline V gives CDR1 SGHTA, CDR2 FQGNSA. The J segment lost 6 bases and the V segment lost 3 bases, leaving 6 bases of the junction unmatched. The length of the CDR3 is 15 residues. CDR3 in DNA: TGTGCCAGCAGCTTTACTAGCGGGGCCGCTGATACGCAGTATTTT. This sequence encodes CASSFTSGAADTQYF.

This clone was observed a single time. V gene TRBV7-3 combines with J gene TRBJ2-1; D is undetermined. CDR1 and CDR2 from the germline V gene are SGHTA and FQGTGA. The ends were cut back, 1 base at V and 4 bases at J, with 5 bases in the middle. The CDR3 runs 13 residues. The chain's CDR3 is CASSLIPYNEQFF. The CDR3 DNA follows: TGTGCCAGCAGCTTAATCCCTTACAATGAGCAGTTCTTC.

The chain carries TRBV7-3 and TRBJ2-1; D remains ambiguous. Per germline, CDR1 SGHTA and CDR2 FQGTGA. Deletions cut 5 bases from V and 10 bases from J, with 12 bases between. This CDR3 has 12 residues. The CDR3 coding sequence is TGTGCCAGCAGCCCCCCCGGGTCGGAGCAGTTCTTC. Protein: CASSPPGSEQFF.

This CDR3 reads CASRRQGIYNEQFF. Written as DNA, the CDR3 is TGTGCCAGCAGAAGACAGGGAATATACAATGAGCAGTTCTTC. This rearrangement joins TRBV5-4 to TRBJ2-1; 7 bases fit TRBD1. Germline-derived CDR1 and CDR2 are SGHNT and YYREEE (reference sequence). This CDR3 has 14 amino acids. Trimming took 5 bases from V and 4 from J; bases not matched to a gene: 6.

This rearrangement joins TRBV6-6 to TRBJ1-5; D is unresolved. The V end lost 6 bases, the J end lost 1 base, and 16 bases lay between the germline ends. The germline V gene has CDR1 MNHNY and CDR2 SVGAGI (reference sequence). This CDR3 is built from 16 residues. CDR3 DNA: TGTGCCAGCAGACCTCCAGAGGGAGAGAGCAATCAGCCCCAGCATTTT. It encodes CASRPPEGESNQPQHF.

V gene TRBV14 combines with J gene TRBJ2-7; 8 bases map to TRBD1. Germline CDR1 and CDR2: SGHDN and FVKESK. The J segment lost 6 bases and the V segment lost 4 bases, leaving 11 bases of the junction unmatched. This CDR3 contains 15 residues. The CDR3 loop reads CASSPMGQASLEQYF. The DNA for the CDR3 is TGTGCCAGCAGCCCTATGGGACAGGCTTCTCTCGAGCAGTACTTC.

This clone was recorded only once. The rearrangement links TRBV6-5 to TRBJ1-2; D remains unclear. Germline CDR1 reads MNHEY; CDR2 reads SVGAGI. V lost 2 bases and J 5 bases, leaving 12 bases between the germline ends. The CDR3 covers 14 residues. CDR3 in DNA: TGTGCCAGCAGTTACGATAGAACGGGGTATGGCTACACCTTC. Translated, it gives CASSYDRTGYGYTF.

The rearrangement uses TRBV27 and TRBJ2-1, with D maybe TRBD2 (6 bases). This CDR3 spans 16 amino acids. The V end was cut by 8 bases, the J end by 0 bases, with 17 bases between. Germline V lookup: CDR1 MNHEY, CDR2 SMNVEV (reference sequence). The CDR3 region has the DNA TGTGCCAGCGGATCCTTAGCGGCAAGCTCCTACAATGAGCAGTTCTTC. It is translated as CASGSLAASSYNEQFF.

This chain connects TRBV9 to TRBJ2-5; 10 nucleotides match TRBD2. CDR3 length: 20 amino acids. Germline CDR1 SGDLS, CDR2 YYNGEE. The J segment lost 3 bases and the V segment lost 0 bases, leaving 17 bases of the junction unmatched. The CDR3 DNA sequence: TGTGCCAGCAGCGTAGCTAGCGCTAGCGGGAGCCGAGGGCTGGAAGAGACCCAGTACTTC. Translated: CASSVASASGSRGLEETQYF.

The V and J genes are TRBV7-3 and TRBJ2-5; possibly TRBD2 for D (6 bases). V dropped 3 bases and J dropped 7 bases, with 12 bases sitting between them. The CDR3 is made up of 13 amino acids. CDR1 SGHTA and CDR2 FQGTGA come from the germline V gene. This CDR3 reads CASSLGLRGTQYF. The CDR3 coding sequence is TGTGCCAGCAGCTTGGGACTCCGAGGGACCCAGTACTTC. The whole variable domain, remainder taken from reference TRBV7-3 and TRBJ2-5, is GAGVSQTPSNKVTEKGKYVELRCDPISGHTALYWYRQSLGQGPEFLIYFQGTGAADDSGLPNDRFFAVRPEGSVSTLKIQRTERGDSAVYLCASSLGLRGTQYFGPGTRLLVL.

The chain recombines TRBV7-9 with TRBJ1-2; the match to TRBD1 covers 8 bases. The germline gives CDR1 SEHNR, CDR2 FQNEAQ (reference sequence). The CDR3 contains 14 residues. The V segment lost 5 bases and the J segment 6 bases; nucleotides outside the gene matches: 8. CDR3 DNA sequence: TGTGCCAGCAGCCAAAAAGACAGGGGAGATGGCTACACCTTC. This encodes CASSQKDRGDGYTF.

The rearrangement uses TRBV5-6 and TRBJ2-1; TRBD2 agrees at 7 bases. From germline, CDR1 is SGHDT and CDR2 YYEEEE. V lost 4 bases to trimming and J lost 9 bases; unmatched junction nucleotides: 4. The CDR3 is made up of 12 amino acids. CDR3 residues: CASSRGVSEQFF. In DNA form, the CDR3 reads TGTGCCAGCAGCCGGGGGGTTAGTGAGCAGTTCTTC.

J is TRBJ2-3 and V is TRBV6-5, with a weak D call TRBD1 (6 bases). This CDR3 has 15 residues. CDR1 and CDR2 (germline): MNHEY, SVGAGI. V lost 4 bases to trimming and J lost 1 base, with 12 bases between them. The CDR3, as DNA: TGTGCCAGCAGTTTGACAGGAACCCGCACAGATACGCAGTATTTT. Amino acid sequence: CASSLTGTRTDTQYF.